A selection of T cell receptor beta chains follows, all from one sample in a study of T cells in Graves' hyperthyroidism and ophthalmopathy. TCRdb ran MiXCR on the multiplex PCR reads and lists one entry per CDR3 protein. The top ten hold 15% to 17% of the sample, which has roughly 660,000 distinct CDR3 sequences, roughly a sixth seen once. Sequencing used blood. Every receptor here comes from a man aged 50-60 years with Graves' hyperthyroidism. Each CDR3 is given with its conserved first and last residue. A D gene is named only where the DNA matches it firmly. Rows give clone size only sometimes, using once, few, many, or a class for an expanded clone.

j_gene: TRBJ2-7
v_gene: TRBV18
abundance: -
d_gene: TRBD2
CDR3aa: CASSPPGLATYEQYF
CDR3nt: TGTGCCAGCTCACCGCCGGGACTAGCGACCTACGAGCAGTACTTC

j_gene: TRBJ2-7
v_gene: TRBV24-1
abundance: many
d_gene: -
CDR3aa: CATSEWDGSYEQYF
CDR3nt: TGTGCCACCAGTGAGTGGGACGGAAGCTACGAGCAGTACTTC

j_gene: TRBJ2-1
v_gene: TRBV19
abundance: few
d_gene: -
CDR3aa: CASTEDPLGNLEQFF
CDR3nt: TGTGCCAGTACCGAGGACCCCTTAGGAAACCTTGAGCAGTTCTTC

j_gene: TRBJ2-1
v_gene: TRBV28
abundance: many
d_gene: -
CDR3aa: CASSSLGANEQFF
CDR3nt: TGTGCCAGCAGCTCCCTGGGGGCAAATGAGCAGTTCTTC

j_gene: TRBJ1-5
v_gene: TRBV6-1
abundance: many
d_gene: -
CDR3aa: CASNEGTKIQPQHF
CDR3nt: TGTGCCAGCAATGAAGGGACTAAGATTCAGCCCCAGCATTTT

j_gene: TRBJ2-1
v_gene: TRBV30
abundance: few
d_gene: -
CDR3aa: CAWRPTYGVNEQFF
CDR3nt: TGTGCCTGGAGACCGACGTATGGGGTGAATGAGCAGTTCTTC

j_gene: TRBJ2-7
v_gene: TRBV6-2/TRBV6-3
abundance: many
d_gene: -
CDR3aa: CASSDSYEQYF
CDR3nt: TGTGCCAGCAGTGACTCCTACGAGCAGTACTTC

j_gene: TRBJ2-2
v_gene: TRBV3-1
abundance: -
d_gene: -
CDR3aa: CASSQDTNTGELFF
CDR3nt: TGTGCCAGCAGCCAAGATACGAACACCGGGGAGCTGTTTTTT

j_gene: TRBJ2-7
v_gene: TRBV7-9
abundance: many
d_gene: -
CDR3aa: CASSLTEWGDEQYF
CDR3nt: TGTGCCAGCAGCTTGACCGAATGGGGCGACGAGCAGTACTTC

j_gene: TRBJ2-2
v_gene: TRBV11-3
abundance: many
d_gene: -
CDR3aa: CASSLDVGELFF
CDR3nt: TGTGCCAGCAGCTTAGATGTCGGGGAGCTGTTTTTT

j_gene: TRBJ2-5
v_gene: TRBV7-9
abundance: many
d_gene: -
CDR3aa: CASSLVGRVYQETQYF
CDR3nt: TGTGCCAGCAGCTTAGTCGGCAGGGTGTACCAAGAGACCCAGTACTTC

j_gene: TRBJ1-1
v_gene: TRBV2
abundance: many
d_gene: -
CDR3aa: CASSEAPRTNTEAFF
CDR3nt: TGTGCCAGCAGTGAAGCGCCCAGGACGAACACTGAAGCTTTCTTT

j_gene: TRBJ2-7
v_gene: TRBV7-6
abundance: many
d_gene: -
CDR3aa: CASSLVPGPESYEQYF
CDR3nt: TGTGCCAGCAGCTTAGTCCCCGGGCCAGAGTCCTACGAGCAGTACTTC

j_gene: TRBJ1-1
v_gene: TRBV7-9
abundance: few
d_gene: -
CDR3aa: CASSFTGVAEAFF
CDR3nt: TGTGCCAGCAGCTTTACTGGGGTAGCTGAAGCTTTCTTT

j_gene: TRBJ1-5
v_gene: TRBV28
abundance: many
d_gene: TRBD1
CDR3aa: CASSTPGRGEGQPQHF
CDR3nt: TGTGCCAGCAGCACCCCCGGCAGGGGGGAAGGTCAGCCCCAGCATTTT

j_gene: TRBJ2-2
v_gene: TRBV12-3/TRBV12-4
abundance: many
d_gene: -
CDR3aa: CASSPNSRGPGELFF
CDR3nt: TGTGCCAGCAGTCCAAACTCCAGGGGACCCGGGGAGCTGTTTTTT

j_gene: TRBJ2-1
v_gene: TRBV29-1
abundance: many
d_gene: TRBD1
CDR3aa: CSVDLGGQGAYSEQFF
CDR3nt: TGCAGCGTTGATTTAGGGGGACAGGGGGCCTATAGTGAGCAGTTCTTC

j_gene: TRBJ2-1
v_gene: TRBV3-1
abundance: few
d_gene: -
CDR3aa: CASSPWASAYNEQFF
CDR3nt: TGTGCCAGCAGCCCTTGGGCTAGCGCGTACAATGAGCAGTTCTTC

j_gene: TRBJ2-7
v_gene: TRBV13
abundance: -
d_gene: -
CDR3aa: CASSPPPGTWSEQYF
CDR3nt: TGTGCCAGCAGCCCGCCTCCCGGGACGTGGAGCGAGCAGTACTTC

j_gene: TRBJ2-3
v_gene: TRBV19
abundance: -
d_gene: TRBD2
CDR3aa: CASSGGGTSGSSTDTQYF
CDR3nt: TGTGCCAGTAGTGGAGGAGGGACTAGCGGGTCCAGCACAGATACGCAGTATTTT

j_gene: TRBJ2-7
v_gene: TRBV20-1
abundance: few
d_gene: TRBD1
CDR3aa: CSANHPGQGTYEQYF
CDR3nt: TGCAGTGCTAATCATCCGGGACAGGGGACCTACGAGCAGTACTTC

j_gene: TRBJ1-5
v_gene: TRBV6-1
abundance: -
d_gene: TRBD1
CDR3aa: CASRGRTGGAYSNQPQHF
CDR3nt: TGTGCCAGCAGGGGGAGGACAGGGGGCGCTTATAGCAATCAGCCCCAGCATTTT

j_gene: TRBJ2-5
v_gene: TRBV5-1
abundance: -
d_gene: -
CDR3aa: CASSLDNQETQYF
CDR3nt: TGCGCCAGCAGCTTGGACAACCAAGAGACCCAGTACTTC

j_gene: TRBJ2-3
v_gene: TRBV2
abundance: many
d_gene: -
CDR3aa: CASSEGGQGPDTQYF
CDR3nt: TGTGCCAGCAGTGAGGGGGGCCAAGGCCCAGATACGCAGTATTTT

j_gene: TRBJ2-1
v_gene: TRBV5-1
abundance: few
d_gene: TRBD1
CDR3aa: CASSETGRSYNEQFF
CDR3nt: TGCGCCAGCAGCGAGACAGGGCGCTCCTACAATGAGCAGTTCTTC

j_gene: TRBJ1-1
v_gene: TRBV19
abundance: few
d_gene: -
CDR3aa: CASSIQVLSSEAFF
CDR3nt: TGTGCCAGTAGTATTCAGGTTCTAAGTTCTGAAGCTTTCTTT

j_gene: TRBJ2-7
v_gene: TRBV27
abundance: -
d_gene: -
CDR3aa: CASTLGPAYEQYF
CDR3nt: TGTGCCAGCACCTTGGGACCAGCCTACGAGCAGTACTTC

j_gene: TRBJ1-6
v_gene: TRBV19
abundance: -
d_gene: -
CDR3aa: CASKIRDSPLHF
CDR3nt: TGTGCCAGTAAGATACGGGATTCACCCCTCCACTTT

j_gene: TRBJ1-6
v_gene: TRBV7-3
abundance: few
d_gene: TRBD1
CDR3aa: CASSYGQGVSPLHF
CDR3nt: TGTGCCAGCAGCTATGGACAGGGTGTCTCACCCCTCCACTTT